The rows below give T cell receptor beta chains drawn from one sample of a study of blood T cell repertoires in COVID-19. The table came from immunoSEQ multiplex PCR; TCRdb's copy has only in-frame clones and leaves some out. The sample lists tens of thousands of clones; around 90% were seen once. The sample comprised peripheral blood. These receptors were taken from a man aged 50-59 years with active COVID-19. The CDR3 runs from the conserved cysteine through the conserved F or W. D genes are given only for firm matches. Some rows have no size entry. The others give once, few or many, or a class for an expanded clone.

CDR3	DNA	size	D	V	J
CASSLEKKRGPGEQYF	TGTGCCAGCAGCTTAGAAAAGAAAAGGGGGCCTGGCGAGCAGTACTTC	-	TRBD1	TRBV11-3	TRBJ2-7
CASTKSGQGGGYTF	TGTGCCAGCACTAAATCCGGACAGGGCGGTGGCTACACCTTC	-	TRBD1	TRBV6-5	TRBJ1-2
CASSGTGRNQPQHF	TGTGCCAGCAGCGGGACAGGGAGAAATCAGCCCCAGCATTTT	-	TRBD1	TRBV6-5	TRBJ1-5
CATSGGGTLNNEQFF	TGTGCCACCAGCGGGGGGGGGACTCTTAACAATGAGCAGTTCTTC	-	TRBD2	TRBV15	TRBJ2-1
CASSPGEWRGGNEQYF	TGCGCCAGCAGCCCGGGGGAGTGGCGGGGGGGCAACGAGCAGTACTTC	-	TRBD2	TRBV10-1	TRBJ2-7
CASSTGGVLNTEAFF	TGTGCCAGTAGTACCGGAGGGGTTTTGAACACTGAAGCTTTCTTT	-	-	TRBV19	TRBJ1-1
CASSLGHTNTGELFF	TGCGCCAGCAGCTTGGGGCACACGAACACCGGGGAGCTGTTTTTT	-	-	TRBV5-1	TRBJ2-2
CASSQAGAGKRNEQFF	TGCGCCAGCAGCCAAGCTGGGGCAGGGAAACGCAATGAGCAGTTCTTC	-	-	TRBV4-1	TRBJ2-1
CASSRRGSANEKLFF	TGTGCCAGCAGCCGCAGGGGAAGCGCGAATGAAAAACTGTTTTTT	-	-	TRBV5-6	TRBJ1-4
CAISESLRNYGYTF	TGTGCCATCAGTGAGTCCCTCAGGAACTATGGCTACACCTTC	-	-	TRBV10-3	TRBJ1-2
CASSLQQGFNEKLFF	TGCGCCAGCAGCTTACAACAGGGGTTTAATGAAAAACTGTTTTTT	-	TRBD1	TRBV5-1	TRBJ1-4
CASSSASQRFGNTIYF	TGTGCCAGCAGTTCAGCATCACAGAGATTTGGAAACACCATATATTTT	once	-	TRBV6-5	TRBJ1-3
CASSVAGVSYNEQFF	TGCGCCAGCAGCGTAGCGGGGGTCTCCTACAATGAGCAGTTCTTC	once	TRBD2	TRBV10-2	TRBJ2-1
CASRTSGAIGELFF	TGTGCCAGCCGGACTAGCGGGGCCATCGGGGAGCTGTTTTTT	-	TRBD2	TRBV6-5	TRBJ2-2
CASSSGQFQETQYF	TGTGCCAGCAGCTCTGGACAGTTCCAAGAGACCCAGTACTTC	-	-	TRBV5-4	TRBJ2-5
CASSSTGGRVYGYTF	TGTGCCAGCAGCTCTACAGGGGGTCGTGTCTATGGCTACACCTTC	-	TRBD1	TRBV11-2	TRBJ1-2
CASSPLAGDSYNEQFF	TGTGCCAGCTCACCACTAGCGGGGGACTCCTACAATGAGCAGTTCTTC	-	TRBD2	TRBV18	TRBJ2-1
CASSPDYYRYTF	TGTGCCAGCAGTCCCGACTACTATCGCTACACCTTC	-	-	TRBV28	TRBJ1-2
CASSPLGIQGGRTDTQYF	TGTGCCAGCTCACCACTCGGAATTCAAGGGGGACGCACAGATACGCAGTATTTT	-	-	TRBV18	TRBJ2-3
CASSQYVRRTGRAFF	TGTGCCAGCAGCCAATACGTGAGACGGACAGGGAGAGCTTTCTTT	-	TRBD1	TRBV28	TRBJ1-1
CASRGDSQPQHF	TGTGCCAGCAGGGGGGACTCTCAGCCCCAGCATTTT	-	-	TRBV6-5	TRBJ1-5
CASWDRGPQQYF	TGTGCCAGCTGGGACAGGGGGCCGCAGCAGTACTTC	once	TRBD1	TRBV28	TRBJ2-7
CASSLQTSFPGELFF	TGCGCCAGCAGCCTACAGACTAGCTTCCCCGGGGAGCTGTTTTTT	-	TRBD2	TRBV4-1	TRBJ2-2
CASSFQGAPSNQPQHF	TGTGCCAGTAGCTTTCAGGGGGCCCCTAGCAATCAGCCCCAGCATTTT	-	TRBD1	TRBV19	TRBJ1-5
CASSQDATGSPVNEQFF	TGTGCCAGCAGCCAGGATGCAACAGGGTCCCCGGTCAATGAGCAGTTCTTC	-	-	TRBV4-2	TRBJ2-1
CATSDSHTSPLHF	TGTGCCACCTCGGACAGCCATACCTCACCCCTCCACTTT	-	-	TRBV6-5	TRBJ1-6
CASSQDSLAGGPWETQYF	TGTGCCAGCAGCCAAGATAGTCTAGCGGGGGGGCCTTGGGAGACCCAGTACTTC	-	TRBD2	TRBV3-1/TRBV3-2	TRBJ2-5
CASSSPRDFGNTIYF	TGTGCCAGCAGCTCGCCGCGGGACTTCGGAAACACCATATATTTT	-	-	TRBV9	TRBJ1-3
CASSLGQGEAFF	TGCGCCAGCAGCTTGGGGCAGGGTGAAGCTTTCTTT	-	-	TRBV5-1	TRBJ1-1
CASSQDRSGGASPYNEQFF	TGCGCCAGCAGCCAAGATAGGAGCGGGGGGGCCTCCCCCTACAATGAGCAGTTCTTC	once	TRBD2	TRBV4-3	TRBJ2-1
CASSQTGGSRNQPQHF	TGTGCCAGCAGTCAAACCGGCGGGAGTCGCAATCAGCCCCAGCATTTT	-	-	TRBV3-1/TRBV3-2	TRBJ1-5
CASSLETGTGYTF	TGCGCCAGCAGCTTGGAAACAGGCACTGGCTACACCTTC	-	-	TRBV5-1	TRBJ1-2
CAWSPLAGGINEQFF	TGTGCCTGGAGTCCTCTAGCGGGGGGGATCAATGAGCAGTTCTTC	-	TRBD2	TRBV30	TRBJ2-1
CASSLGGPPGNTIYF	TGCGCCAGCAGCTTGGGTGGGCCTCCTGGAAACACCATATATTTT	-	-	TRBV5-1	TRBJ1-3
CASSSLGGVGNEQFF	TGTGCCAGCAGTTCCCTGGGGGGGGTGGGTAATGAGCAGTTCTTC	-	TRBD2	TRBV6-2/TRBV6-3	TRBJ2-1
CASSLARADYEQYF	TGTGCCAGCAGCTTAGCCAGGGCGGACTACGAGCAGTACTTC	-	-	TRBV7-8	TRBJ2-7
CASSQDRDTEAFF	TGTGCCAGCAGCCAGGACAGGGACACTGAAGCTTTCTTT	-	TRBD1	TRBV13	TRBJ1-1
CASTAGLAGGPWETQYF	TGTGCCAGTACCGCTGGACTAGCGGGGGGGCCGTGGGAGACCCAGTACTTC	-	TRBD2	TRBV19	TRBJ2-5
CASSLSLSGGGYTF	TGTGCCAGCAGTTTATCGTTGTCAGGGGGAGGCTACACCTTC	-	TRBD1	TRBV27	TRBJ1-2
CASSFGHRGDTGNEKLFF	TGTGCCAGCAGTTTCGGTCACAGGGGGGATACTGGGAATGAAAAACTGTTTTTT	once	TRBD1	TRBV27	TRBJ1-4
CASSQMTGTGDTQYF	TGTGCCAGCAGCCAAATGACAGGGACCGGAGATACGCAGTATTTT	-	TRBD1	TRBV3-1/TRBV3-2	TRBJ2-3
CASSPSRDRGSGNTIYF	TGTGCCAGCTCACCAAGTCGGGACAGGGGGTCCGGAAACACCATATATTTT	-	TRBD1	TRBV18	TRBJ1-3